This T cell receptor (beta chain) comes out of a study of blood T cell repertoires in COVID-19. Source study methods: By means of reference gene primer amplification, nucleated cell counts were estimated. The protocol was immunoSEQ multiplex PCR, while the TCRdb copy is restricted to in-frame clones and leaves out a portion. The D gene and trimming were derived from the DNA, and the V and J assignments and clone size from that table. This sample has 250,000 to 300,000 clones, with roughly 85% found just once. The sequencing sample was made of peripheral blood. The TCR originated in a woman under 30 with acute or convalescent COVID-19.

CDR3 nucleotides: TGTGCCAGCTCACAGACTAGCGGGAGGGGTATAATGAGGCAGTTCTTC. Translating it yields CASSQTSGRGIMRQFF. The rearrangement links TRBV18 to TRBJ2-1, with 14 nucleotides matching TRBD2. The germline CDR1 and CDR2 sequences are KGHSH and LQKENI. The J segment lost 12 bases and the V segment lost 4 bases, leaving 11 bases of the junction unmatched. The CDR3 has 16 residues.